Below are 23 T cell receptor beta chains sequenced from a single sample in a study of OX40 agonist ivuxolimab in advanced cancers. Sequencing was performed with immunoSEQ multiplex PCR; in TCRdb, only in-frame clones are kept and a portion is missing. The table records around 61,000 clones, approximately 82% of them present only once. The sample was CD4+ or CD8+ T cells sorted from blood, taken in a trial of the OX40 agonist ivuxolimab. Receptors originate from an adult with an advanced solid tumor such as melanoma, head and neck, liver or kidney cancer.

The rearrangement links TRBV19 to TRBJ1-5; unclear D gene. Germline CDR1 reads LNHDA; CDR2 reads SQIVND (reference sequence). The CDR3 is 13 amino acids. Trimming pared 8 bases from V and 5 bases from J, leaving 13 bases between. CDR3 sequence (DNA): TGTGCCAGTTCCTTGGGCCGGGATCAGCCCCAGCATTTT. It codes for CASSLGRDQPQHF.

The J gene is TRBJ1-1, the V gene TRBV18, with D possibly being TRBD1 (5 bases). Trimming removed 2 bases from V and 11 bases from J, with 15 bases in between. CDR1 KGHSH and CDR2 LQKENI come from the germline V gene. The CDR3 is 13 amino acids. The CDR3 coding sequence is TGTGCCAGCTCACCAGGGACCGCAGAGGGGGCTTTCTTT. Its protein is CASSPGTAEGAFF. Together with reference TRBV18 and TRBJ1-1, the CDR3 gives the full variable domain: NAGVMQNPRHLVRRRGQEARLRCSPMKGHSHVYWYRQLPEEGLKFMVYLQKENIIDESGMPKERFSAEFPKEGPSILRIQQVVRGDSAAYFCASSPGTAEGAFFGQGTRLTVV.

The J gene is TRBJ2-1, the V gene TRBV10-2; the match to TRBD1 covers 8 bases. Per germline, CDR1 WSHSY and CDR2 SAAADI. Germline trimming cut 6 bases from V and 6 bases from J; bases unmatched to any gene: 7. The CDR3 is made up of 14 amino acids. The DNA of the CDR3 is TGCGCCAGCAGGAACCAGGGGGCGGGCAATGAGCAGTTCTTC. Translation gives CASRNQGAGNEQFF.

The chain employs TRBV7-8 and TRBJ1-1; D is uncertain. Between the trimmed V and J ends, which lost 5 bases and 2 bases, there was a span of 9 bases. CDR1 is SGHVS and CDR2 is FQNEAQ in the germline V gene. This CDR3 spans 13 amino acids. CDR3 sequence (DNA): TGTGCCAGCAGCACCCAGACTAACACTGAAGCTTTCTTT. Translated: CASSTQTNTEAFF.

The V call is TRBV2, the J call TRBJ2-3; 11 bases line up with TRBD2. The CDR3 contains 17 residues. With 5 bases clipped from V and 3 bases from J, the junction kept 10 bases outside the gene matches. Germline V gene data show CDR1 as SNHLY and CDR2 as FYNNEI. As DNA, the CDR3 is TGTGCCAGCAGTCTAAGAGGGACTAGCGGAGTAACAGATACGCAGTATTTT. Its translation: CASSLRGTSGVTDTQYF.

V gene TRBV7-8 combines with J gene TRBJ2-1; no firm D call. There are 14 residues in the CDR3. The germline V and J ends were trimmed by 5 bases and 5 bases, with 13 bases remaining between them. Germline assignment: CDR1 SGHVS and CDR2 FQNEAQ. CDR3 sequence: CASSGVLADNEQFF. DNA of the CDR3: TGTGCCAGCAGCGGGGTATTGGCCGACAATGAGCAGTTCTTC.

The CDR3 sequence: CASRGSLSTDTQYF. For the CDR3, the DNA is TGTGCCAGTAGGGGGTCCCTTAGCACAGATACGCAGTATTTT. The J gene is TRBJ2-3, the V gene TRBV19; D gene ambiguous. Germline assignment: CDR1 LNHDA and CDR2 SQIVND (reference sequence). V was shortened by 6 bases and J by 0 bases, with 10 bases between the two germline ends. This CDR3 comprises 14 residues.

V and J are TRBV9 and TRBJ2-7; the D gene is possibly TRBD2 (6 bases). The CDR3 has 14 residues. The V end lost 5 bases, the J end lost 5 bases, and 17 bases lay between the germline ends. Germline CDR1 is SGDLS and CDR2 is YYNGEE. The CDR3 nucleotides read TGTGCCAGCAGTCTGGGGGGACCCGGCGACGAGCAGTACTTC. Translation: CASSLGGPGDEQYF.

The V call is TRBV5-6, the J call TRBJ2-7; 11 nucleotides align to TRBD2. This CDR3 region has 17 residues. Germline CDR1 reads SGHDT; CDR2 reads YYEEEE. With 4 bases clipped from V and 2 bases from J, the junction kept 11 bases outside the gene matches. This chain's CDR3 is CASSTLSGGAGTYEQYF. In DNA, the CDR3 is TGTGCCAGCAGCACACTTAGCGGGGGGGCCGGAACCTACGAGCAGTACTTC. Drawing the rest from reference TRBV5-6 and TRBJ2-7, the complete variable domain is DAGVTQSPTHLIKTRGQQVTLRCSPKSGHDTVSWYQQALGQGPQFIFQYYEEEERQRGNFPDRFSGHQFPNYSSELNVNALLLGDSALYLCASSTLSGGAGTYEQYFGPGTRLTVT.

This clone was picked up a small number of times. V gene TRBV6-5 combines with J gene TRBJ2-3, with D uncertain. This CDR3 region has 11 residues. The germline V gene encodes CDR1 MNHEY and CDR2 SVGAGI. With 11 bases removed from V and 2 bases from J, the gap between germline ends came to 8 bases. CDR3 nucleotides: TGTGCCGTACGCTACACAGATACGCAGTATTTT. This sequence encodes CAVRYTDTQYF.

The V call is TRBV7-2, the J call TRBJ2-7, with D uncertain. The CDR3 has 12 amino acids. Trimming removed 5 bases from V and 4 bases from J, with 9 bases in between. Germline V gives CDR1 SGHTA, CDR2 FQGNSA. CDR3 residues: CASSTPPYEQYF. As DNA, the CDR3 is TGTGCCAGCAGCACCCCCCCGTACGAGCAGTACTTC.

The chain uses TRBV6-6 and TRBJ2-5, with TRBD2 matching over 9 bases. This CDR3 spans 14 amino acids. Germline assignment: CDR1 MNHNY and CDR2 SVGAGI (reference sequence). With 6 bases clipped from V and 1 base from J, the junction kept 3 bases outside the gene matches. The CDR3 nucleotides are TGTGCCAGCAGACTTAGCGGGGGCCAAGAGACCCAGTACTTC. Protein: CASRLSGGQETQYF.

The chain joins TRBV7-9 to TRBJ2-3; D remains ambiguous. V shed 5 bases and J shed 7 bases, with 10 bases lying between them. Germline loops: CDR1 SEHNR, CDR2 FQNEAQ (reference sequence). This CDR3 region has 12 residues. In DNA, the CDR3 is TGTGCCAGCAGCCGAGAGAGTAATACGCAGTATTTT. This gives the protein CASSRESNTQYF.

The CDR3 coding sequence is TGTGCCAGCAGTCCCACTCCGAGGACATCCACTAGGGAGCAGTACTTC. Translated: CASSPTPRTSTREQYF. The chain has TRBV27 and TRBJ2-7; the D gene could be TRBD1 or TRBD2 (5 bases each). CDR1 MNHEY and CDR2 SMNVEV come from the germline V gene (reference sequence). The CDR3 spans 16 residues. Trimming took off 5 bases at V and 7 bases at J, with 24 bases between the two ends.

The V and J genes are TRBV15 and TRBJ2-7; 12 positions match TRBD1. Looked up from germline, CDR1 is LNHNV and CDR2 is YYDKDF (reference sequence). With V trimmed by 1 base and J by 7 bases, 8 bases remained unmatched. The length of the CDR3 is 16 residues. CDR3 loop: CATSRAAGTGGAEQYF. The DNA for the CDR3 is TGTGCCACCAGCAGAGCTGCCGGGACAGGGGGCGCGGAGCAGTACTTC.

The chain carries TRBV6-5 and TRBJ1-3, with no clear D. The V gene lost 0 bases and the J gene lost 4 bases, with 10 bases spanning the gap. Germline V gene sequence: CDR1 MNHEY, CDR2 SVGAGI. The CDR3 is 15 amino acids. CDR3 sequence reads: CASSYSGSQGNTIYF. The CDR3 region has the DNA TGTGCCAGCAGTTACTCGGGCAGCCAAGGAAACACCATATATTTT.

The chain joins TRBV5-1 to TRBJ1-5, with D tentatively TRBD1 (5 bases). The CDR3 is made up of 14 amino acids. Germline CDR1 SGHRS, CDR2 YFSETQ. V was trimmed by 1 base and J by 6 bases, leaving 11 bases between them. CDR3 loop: CASSLTGYGQPQHF. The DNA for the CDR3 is TGCGCCAGCAGCTTGACAGGTTACGGTCAGCCCCAGCATTTT.

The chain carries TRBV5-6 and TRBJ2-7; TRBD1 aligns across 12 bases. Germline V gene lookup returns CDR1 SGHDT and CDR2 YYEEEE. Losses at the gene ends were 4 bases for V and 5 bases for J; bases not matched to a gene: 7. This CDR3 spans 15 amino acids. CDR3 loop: CASSPLGQGADEQYF. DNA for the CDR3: TGTGCCAGCAGCCCCCTGGGACAGGGGGCCGACGAGCAGTACTTC.

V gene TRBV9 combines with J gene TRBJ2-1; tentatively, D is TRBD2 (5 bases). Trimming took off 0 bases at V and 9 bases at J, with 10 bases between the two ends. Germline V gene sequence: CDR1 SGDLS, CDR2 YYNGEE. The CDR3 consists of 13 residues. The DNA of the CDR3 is TGTGCCAGCAGCGTAGCGGGATGGGGTGAGCAGTTCTTC. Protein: CASSVAGWGEQFF.

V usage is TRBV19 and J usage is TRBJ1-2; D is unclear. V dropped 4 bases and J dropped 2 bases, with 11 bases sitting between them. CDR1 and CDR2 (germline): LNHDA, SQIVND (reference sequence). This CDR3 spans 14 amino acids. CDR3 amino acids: CASSNNDRNYGYTF. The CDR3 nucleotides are TGTGCCAGTAGTAATAACGACCGCAACTATGGCTACACCTTC.

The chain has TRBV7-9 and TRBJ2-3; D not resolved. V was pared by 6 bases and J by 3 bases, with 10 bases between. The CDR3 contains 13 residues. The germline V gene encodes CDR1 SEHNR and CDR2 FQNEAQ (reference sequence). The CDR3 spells CASSSTSTDTQYF. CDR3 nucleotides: TGTGCCAGCAGTTCGACTTCTACAGATACGCAGTATTTT. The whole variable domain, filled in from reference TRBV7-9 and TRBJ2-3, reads DTGVSQNPRHKITKRGQNVTFRCDPISEHNRLYWYRQTLGQGPEFLTYFQNEAQLEKSRLLSDRFSAERPKGSFSTLEIQRTEQGDSAMYLCASSSTSTDTQYFGPGTRLTVL.

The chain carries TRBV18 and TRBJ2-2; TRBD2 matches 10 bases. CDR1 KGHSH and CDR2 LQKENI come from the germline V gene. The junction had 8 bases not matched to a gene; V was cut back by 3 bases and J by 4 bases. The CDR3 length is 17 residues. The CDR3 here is CASSPQGTSAATGELFF. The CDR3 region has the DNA TGTGCCAGCTCACCTCAGGGGACTAGCGCCGCCACCGGGGAGCTGTTTTTT.

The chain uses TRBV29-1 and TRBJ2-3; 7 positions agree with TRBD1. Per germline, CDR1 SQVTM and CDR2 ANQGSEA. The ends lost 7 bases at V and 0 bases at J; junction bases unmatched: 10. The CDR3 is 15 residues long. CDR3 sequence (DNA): TGCAGCGGATCCGGGACAGCCATGAGCACAGATACGCAGTATTTT. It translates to CSGSGTAMSTDTQYF.